The 15 T cell receptor beta chains below come from one sample, sequenced in a study of blood T cell repertoires in COVID-19. The repertoire was sequenced with immunoSEQ multiplex PCR; TCRdb's copy has only in-frame clones and lacks some. This sample carries 300,000 to 350,000 clones, approximately 87% of them seen once, and the ten largest clones take 2.5% to 3.5%. Specimen: peripheral blood. The receptors were gathered from a woman aged 30 to 39 with COVID-19, enrolled during active disease.

The chain uses TRBV28 and TRBJ1-3; a weak D match, TRBD1 (6 bases). CDR1 and CDR2 from the germline V gene are MDHEN and SYDVKM. V lost 5 bases, J lost 0 bases, and 17 bases lay in between. The CDR3 extends over 17 amino acids. CDR3 bases: TGTGCCAGCAGTCACAGGGCGCCAGGTCACTCTGGAAACACCATATATTTT. This gives the protein CASSHRAPGHSGNTIYF.

V is TRBV6-4 and J is TRBJ1-6, with D perhaps TRBD1 (6 bases). This CDR3 region has 14 residues. V lost 3 bases, J lost 4 bases, and 7 bases lay in between. Germline V lookup: CDR1 MRHNA, CDR2 SNTAGT. CDR3 coding DNA: TGTGCCAGCAGTGAGGACAGTTATAATTCACCCCTCCACTTT. This translates into CASSEDSYNSPLHF.

The chain recombines TRBV4-1 with TRBJ2-5; 7 bases match TRBD2. V shed 1 base and J 1 base; nucleotides not matched to a gene: 9. The CDR3 consists of 17 residues. CDR1 and CDR2 (germline): MGHRA, YSYEKL. CDR3 amino acids: CASSQVASSGAQETQYF. The CDR3 DNA follows: TGCGCCAGCAGCCAAGTCGCGTCTAGCGGAGCCCAAGAGACCCAGTACTTC.

The V gene is TRBV11-2, the J gene TRBJ1-6; D is unclear. Germline values: CDR1 SGHAT, CDR2 FQNNGV. The ends were cut back, 2 bases at V and 6 bases at J, with 8 bases in the middle. CDR3 length: 14 residues. CDR3 coding DNA: TGTGCCAGCAGCTTAACCAGGTTTAATTCACCCCTCCACTTT. It encodes CASSLTRFNSPLHF.

V gene TRBV27 combines with J gene TRBJ2-7; TRBD2 aligns across 7 bases. Germline V gene lookup returns CDR1 MNHEY and CDR2 SMNVEV (reference sequence). This CDR3 comprises 17 residues. V lost 4 bases and J lost 1; bases outside the gene matches: 13. CDR3 amino acids: CASSSISRLAESYEQYF. Written as DNA, the CDR3 is TGTGCCAGCAGTTCCATCTCCCGGCTAGCGGAATCCTACGAGCAGTACTTC.

Remarks on this clone: This sample includes further DNA sequences coding for the same CDR3. This chain uses TRBV6-4 with TRBJ2-1; 13 nucleotides align to TRBD2. This CDR3 is built from 14 residues. V lost 4 bases, J lost 7 bases, and 1 base stayed unmatched. Germline-derived CDR1 and CDR2 are MRHNA and SNTAGT. DNA of the CDR3: TGTGCCAGCAGTGGACTAGCGGGAGGAAATGAGCAGTTCTTC. Translated, it gives CASSGLAGGNEQFF.

The chain is built from TRBV30 and TRBJ1-3; D unclear. The V and J ends lost 0 bases and 0 bases respectively, with 6 bases between them. The germline gives CDR1 GTSNPN, CDR2 SVGIG (reference sequence). The CDR3 sequence is 14 residues long. The CDR3 DNA sequence: TGTGCCTGGAGTGTTTCGCGCTCTGGAAACACCATATATTTT. This gives the protein CAWSVSRSGNTIYF.

The genes are TRBV3-1 (or the pseudogene TRBV3-2) and TRBJ2-5; D might be TRBD2 (6 bases). This CDR3 has 13 residues. V was shortened by 8 bases and J by 2 bases, with 12 bases between the two germline ends. Germline V lookup: CDR1 LGHDT, CDR2 YNNKEL (reference sequence). The CDR3 sequence is CASASGVQETQYF. CDR3 DNA sequence: TGTGCCAGCGCCTCGGGGGTGCAAGAGACCCAGTACTTC.

V is TRBV29-1 and J is TRBJ1-1; weak D call: TRBD1 (5 bases). The V end was cut by 5 bases, the J end by 1 base, with 14 bases between. CDR3 length equals 14 residues. Germline loops: CDR1 SQVTM, CDR2 ANQGSEA. CDR3 DNA: TGCAGCGTTCGTGGAGGGGCGACGAACACTGAAGCTTTCTTT. Translation gives CSVRGGATNTEAFF.

This clone occurred once. This rearrangement joins TRBV25-1 to TRBJ1-2; the match to TRBD1 covers 7 bases. The germline gives CDR1 MGHDK, CDR2 SYGVNS. This CDR3 has 11 amino acids. After removal of 8 bases from V and 7 bases from J, the junction contained 4 bases not matched to a gene. For the CDR3, the DNA is TGTGCCAGCCCAGGGGGTGGTGGCTACACCTTC. Protein: CASPGGGGYTF.

The gene calls are TRBV6-6 and TRBJ1-6, with D possibly TRBD1 on 6 matching bases. Trimming took off 4 bases at V and 5 bases at J, with 12 bases between the two ends. The CDR3 runs to 15 residues. Germline assignment: CDR1 MNHNY and CDR2 SVGAGI (reference sequence). CDR3: CASSSQSGDNSPLHF. The CDR3 DNA is TGTGCCAGCAGTTCCCAATCAGGGGATAATTCACCCCTCCACTTT.

The chain recombines TRBV7-9 with TRBJ1-1, with D possibly being TRBD1 (6 bases). Germline V gene data show CDR1 as SEHNR and CDR2 as FQNEAQ (reference sequence). V lost 5 bases to trimming and J lost 5 bases, with 9 bases between them. The CDR3 sequence is 12 residues long. The CDR3 coding sequence is TGTGCCAGCAGCGAGGGGGGGACTGAAGCTTTCTTT. This codes for CASSEGGTEAFF.

The chain couples TRBV7-8 to TRBJ2-7; D possibly corresponds to TRBD2 (5 bases). This CDR3 region has 14 residues. CDR1 and CDR2 from the germline V gene are SGHVS and FQNEAQ. The V end was cut by 3 bases, the J end by 2 bases, with 11 bases between. DNA of the CDR3: TGTGCCAGCAGCTTCGGCGGGCCGACCTACGAGCAGTACTTC. Translation: CASSFGGPTYEQYF.

The rearrangement links TRBV9 to TRBJ1-2; the match to TRBD1 covers 11 bases. The CDR3 is made up of 17 amino acids. V lost 4 bases and J lost 4; bases outside the gene matches: 12. The germline gives CDR1 SGDLS, CDR2 YYNGEE. In DNA form, the CDR3 reads TGTGCCAGCAGCCCGAGGACAGGGGGCTCAACCTCCTATGGCTACACCTTC. This encodes CASSPRTGGSTSYGYTF.

The genes are TRBV3-1 (or the pseudogene TRBV3-2) and TRBJ1-3; a weak D match, TRBD1 (6 bases). CDR1 and CDR2 (germline): LGHDT, YNNKEL (reference sequence). There are 15 residues in the CDR3. The ends were cut back, 2 bases at V and 3 bases at J, with 11 bases in the middle. The CDR3 sequence: CASSQQGLVGNTIYF. The CDR3 DNA reads TGTGCCAGCAGCCAACAGGGGTTAGTTGGAAACACCATATATTTT.